The present TCR beta chain was sequenced within a study of blood T cells in healthy people across ages. Findings of the study overall: Changes in expanded clonotypes were possibly confounded, as the CMV status of donors was unknown. Estimates based on one million T cells were treated as lower bounds.

Unmatched junction bases numbered 4, after V lost 4 bases and J lost 9 bases. CDR3 size: 13 residues. The germline gives CDR1 SGHNT, CDR2 YENEEA. Per-sample yields of isolated PBMCs were at least 6 million. As concerns this clonotype: As yet, its antigen is unknown.

Primed by a sample-barcoded 5' primer and a J-beta primer mix, a second PCR proceeded for 7 to 11 cycles. TCRdb recomputed calls from the 5' RACE reads with MiXCR, one row per CDR3 protein. Here the sample spans 1,500,000 or so distinct CDR3 sequences, approximately 43% being singletons. The V and J genes are TRBV11-3 and TRBJ2-4, with TRBD1 identical over 9 bases. The sample taken for sequencing was blood. The clonotype was recovered from a woman between 18 and 30 years old in good health. The CDR3 nucleotides read TGTGCCAGCAGCTCGGGACAGGGAAGCATTCAGTACTTC. Translation gives CASSSGQGSIQYF.